The 10 T cell receptor beta chains below were found in one sample sequenced in a study of CD8 T cells in Susac syndrome. Reverse transcription of about 0.5 to 1 ug RNA was performed with random hexamers. TCRdb recomputed calls from the immunoSEQ multiplex PCR reads with MiXCR, one row per CDR3 protein. In the table there are 150,000 to 200,000 distinct CDR3 sequences, 93% of which are singletons. Sequencing was done on a sample of CD4+ T cells from PBMCs. These TCRs come from a human donor in good health.

This clonotype has a handful of counts. The V and J genes are TRBV18 and TRBJ2-3, with 7 bases matching TRBD1. The germline CDR1 and CDR2 sequences are KGHSH and LQKENI. The V and J ends lost 6 bases and 5 bases, in that order; junction bases with no gene match: 2. The CDR3 runs to 12 residues. The CDR3 spells CASSPGGDTQYF. CDR3 bases: TGTGCCAGCTCTCCAGGGGGAGATACGCAGTATTTT.

The CDR3 sequence is CASSFGNANTGELFF. CDR3 nucleotides: TGCGCCAGCAGCTTCGGGAACGCGAACACCGGGGAGCTGTTTTTT. This chain uses TRBV5-1 with TRBJ2-2; D possibly corresponds to TRBD2 (5 bases). Germline V gene lookup returns CDR1 SGHRS and CDR2 YFSETQ. The CDR3 runs to 15 residues. Trimming cost V 2 bases and J 0 bases, with 8 bases left between them. The variable domain in full, with the rest retrieved from reference TRBV5-1 and TRBJ2-2, is KAGVTQTPRYLIKTRGQQVTLSCSPISGHRSVSWYQQTPGQGLQFLFEYFSETQRNKGNFPGRFSGRQFSNSRSEMNVSTLELGDSALYLCASSFGNANTGELFFGEGSRLTVL.

V is TRBV20-1 and J is TRBJ1-2, with D possibly being TRBD1 (6 bases). There are 13 residues in the CDR3. Looked up from germline, CDR1 is DFQATT and CDR2 is SNEGSKA (reference sequence). Between the trimmed V and J ends, which lost 3 bases and 4 bases, there was a span of 12 bases. The CDR3 coding sequence is TGCAGTGCTAGTCACAGGGAACGCTATGGCTACACCTTC. Its translation: CSASHRERYGYTF.

The rearrangement joins TRBV12-3 or TRBV12-4 to TRBJ1-6; D may be TRBD1 (6 bases). The CDR3 runs to 14 residues. Trimming stripped 5 bases from V and 10 bases from J, with 15 bases between. The CDR3 sequence: CASSPRGSWSPLHF. For the CDR3, the DNA is TGTGCCAGCAGTCCCAGGGGCTCCTGGTCACCCCTCCACTTT.

This chain links TRBV15 with TRBJ2-6; 9 nucleotides agree with TRBD1. The CDR3 is 15 amino acids. After removal of 1 base from V and 12 bases from J, the junction contained 7 bases not matched to a gene. Looked up from germline, CDR1 is LNHNV and CDR2 is YYDKDF (reference sequence). This CDR3 is CATSRGTGESPVLTF. In DNA form, the CDR3 reads TGTGCCACCAGCAGAGGGACAGGGGAGTCCCCCGTCCTGACTTTC.

The rearrangement uses TRBV19 and TRBJ2-7, with D possibly being TRBD1 (7 bases). Germline CDR1 reads LNHDA; CDR2 reads SQIVND (reference sequence). Trimming left V 5 bases short and J 3 bases short, with 20 bases between. This CDR3 is 16 amino acids long. The CDR3: CASSALQGTPVYEQYF. The CDR3 nucleotides are TGTGCCAGTAGTGCCTTACAGGGGACTCCCGTCTACGAGCAGTACTTC.

The gene calls are TRBV30 and TRBJ2-3; 8 bases fit TRBD2. From germline, CDR1 is GTSNPN and CDR2 SVGIG (reference sequence). The CDR3 covers 13 residues. The J segment lost 11 bases and the V segment lost 3 bases, leaving 10 bases of the junction unmatched. The CDR3 loop reads CAWRGSGEGGQYF. The DNA for the CDR3 is TGTGCCTGGAGGGGTAGCGGGGAAGGGGGGCAGTATTTT.

The chain carries TRBV10-3 and TRBJ1-6; D unresolved. The CDR3 contains 14 residues. With 1 base removed from V and 8 bases from J, the gap between germline ends came to 9 bases. Per the germline V gene, CDR1 is ENHRY and CDR2 is SYGVKD. The CDR3 loop is CAISELNSDSPLHF. CDR3 DNA sequence: TGTGCCATCAGTGAGTTAAACAGCGATTCACCCCTCCACTTT.

The count of this clonotype is one. V gene TRBV20-1 combines with J gene TRBJ2-7, with 7 bases lining up with TRBD1. Germline CDR1 reads DFQATT; CDR2 reads SNEGSKA (reference sequence). The V and J ends lost 3 bases and 2 bases, in that order; junction bases with no gene match: 4. The CDR3 has 13 amino acids. CDR3 DNA: TGCAGTGCTAGGGGGACAGTAACCTACGAGCAGTACTTC. Protein product: CSARGTVTYEQYF.

The chain links TRBV24-1 to TRBJ2-7; D is perhaps TRBD1 or TRBD2 (5 bases each). The germline V gene encodes CDR1 KGHDR and CDR2 SFDVKD. The V and J ends lost 2 bases and 6 bases respectively, with 10 bases between them. CDR3 length: 13 amino acids. CDR3 DNA sequence: TGTGCCACCAGTGATTCCTCAGGGAGCGAGCAGTACTTC. Translating it yields CATSDSSGSEQYF.